This TCR beta chain appears in the sequencing data of a study of CD8+ T cells in alopecia areata. Study background: Dosing with tofacitinib proceeded for 6 to 18 months, followed by 6 months off drug. Regarding the study as a whole: In scalp samples, resident alphabeta T cells of normal skin are also sequenced. Higher clonality and more expanded CD8+ clones appeared in lesional than normal scalp.

Punch biopsies of lesional scalp, plus peripheral blood, were taken from alopecia areata patients. The germline CDR1 and CDR2 sequences are LNHDA and SQIVND (reference sequence). Trimming stripped 7 bases from V and 0 bases from J, with 13 bases between. The CDR3 spans 14 residues. This clone was observed a few times. Its target is unknown. In each case, RNA was isolated and then reverse transcribed into cDNA as the sequencing template. Profiled with immunoSEQ multiplex PCR; TCRdb holds only in-frame clones, not every one. The sample includes 110,000 or so clones, around two fifths of them seen just once.

This TCR was recovered from a human donor with alopecia areata. The sequenced sample was CD4+ T cells sorted from blood. The rearrangement uses TRBV19 and TRBJ2-7; D uncertain. The CDR3 loop reads CASTPNWSSYEQYF. In nucleotides, the CDR3 is TGTGCCAGTACTCCCAACTGGAGCTCCTACGAGCAGTACTTC. The full variable domain, with the rest looked up from reference TRBV19 and TRBJ2-7, is DGGITQSPKYLFRKEGQNVTLSCEQNLNHDAMYWYRQDPGQGLRLIYYSQIVNDFQKGDIAEGYSVSREKKESFPLTVTSAQKNPTAFYLCASTPNWSSYEQYFGPGTRLTVT.